The 5 T cell receptor beta chains presented below share a single source sample, sequenced in a study of blood T cell repertoires in COVID-19. TCRdb's copy holds only in-frame clones and misses some; the assay was immunoSEQ multiplex PCR. The sample includes about 68,000 clones, 70% to 90% of them seen just once. Source material: peripheral blood. Receptors were obtained from a woman aged 50 to 65 with COVID-19, enrolled during active disease.

This chain links TRBV7-9 with TRBJ2-2; TRBD1 aligns across 7 bases. This CDR3 spans 16 amino acids. V gave up 5 bases and J gave up 0 bases; unmatched junction bases: 6. CDR1 SEHNR and CDR2 FQNEAQ come from the germline V gene (reference sequence). The CDR3 sequence is CASSTTGTANTGELFF. CDR3 DNA: TGTGCCAGCAGCACAACCGGGACAGCGAACACCGGGGAGCTGTTTTTT.

The chain carries TRBV28 and TRBJ2-5; D might be TRBD1 (6 bases). Germline V CDR1 and CDR2: MDHEN, SYDVKM. The CDR3 contains 12 residues. Trimming left V 7 bases short and J 2 bases short, with 8 bases between. The chain's CDR3 is CASMDRQETQYF. In nucleotides, the CDR3 is TGTGCCAGCATGGACAGACAAGAGACCCAGTACTTC.

This chain uses TRBV6-6 with TRBJ1-5; 7 nucleotides match TRBD1. Germline loops: CDR1 MNHNY, CDR2 SVGAGI (reference sequence). The junction had 6 bases not matched to a gene; V was cut back by 4 bases and J by 3 bases. The CDR3 length is 15 residues. In DNA, the CDR3 is TGTGCCAGCAGTTCAGCCAGGGGGGTCAATCAGCCCCAGCATTTT. This encodes CASSSARGVNQPQHF.

The chain employs TRBV27 and TRBJ1-5; 7 positions agree with TRBD1. The CDR3 extends over 14 amino acids. Germline CDR1 and CDR2: MNHEY and SMNVEV (reference sequence). Unmatched junction bases numbered 7, after V lost 5 bases and J lost 6 bases. CDR3 DNA sequence: TGTGCCAGCAGTCCGCCAGGGGGTGGTCAGCCCCAGCATTTT. It encodes CASSPPGGGQPQHF.

This clone was recorded once. The gene calls are TRBV15 and TRBJ2-2; the match to TRBD2 covers 13 bases. V was clipped by 2 bases and J by 8 bases; unmatched bases: 11. The CDR3 covers 18 residues. Per germline, CDR1 LNHNV and CDR2 YYDKDF (reference sequence). CDR3 protein: CATSRPKLAGGPVGELFF. The CDR3 nucleotides read TGTGCCACCAGCAGACCGAAACTAGCGGGAGGGCCTGTGGGGGAGCTGTTTTTT.